What follows describes a single TCR beta chain. Its antigen remains unknown. Profiling of TCR beta VDJ combinations and CDR3 sequences used genomic DNA as template. TCRdb analysed the reads with MiXCR anew, one entry per CDR3 protein. The sample has 15,000 to 25,000 distinct CDR3 sequences; under 40% are singletons. The data were obtained in a study of CD8+CD57+ T cells in acquired aplastic anemia. General observations from the study: The diversity of CD8+CD57+ cells in patients was lower than that of total CD4+ and CD8+ pools.

Flow cytometry had shown expanded CD8+CD57+ cells in the patients chosen for sequencing. V shed 4 bases, J shed 3 bases, and the junction held 5 bases outside the gene matches. Looked up from germline, CDR1 is KGHSH and CDR2 is LQKENI. The CDR3 is 15 residues long. V usage is TRBV18 and J usage is TRBJ2-2, with 7 bases lining up with TRBD2. Material: CD8+CD57+ T cells sorted from PBMCs. Subset in this sample: bead-enriched CD8+CD57+ effector memory T cells from SAA patients. The origin of this receptor is a human donor with aplastic anemia. The CDR3 bases are TGTGCCAGCTCACTCAGGACTAGAGACACCGGGGAGCTGTTTTTT. Encoded protein: CASSLRTRDTGELFF.